Included here is one T cell receptor beta chain sequence, with context. The germline CDR1 and CDR2 sequences are WNHNN and SYGVQD (reference sequence). CDR3 size: 15 residues. V dropped 5 bases and J dropped 5 bases, with 19 bases sitting between them. The sample belongs to a study of blood T cell repertoires in COVID-19. Generated by immunoSEQ multiplex PCR, the TCRdb table keeps only in-frame clones and is missing some. The table shows roughly 390,000 clones, with about 89% occurring only once. The chain joins TRBV10-1 to TRBJ2-7; D is undetermined. Sequencing was performed on peripheral blood. The sequence was obtained from a woman younger than 45 with COVID-19, enrolled during active disease. CDR3 residues: CASSNIRVPPNEQYF. The CDR3, as DNA: TGCGCCAGCAGTAATATCCGGGTCCCCCCCAACGAGCAGTACTTC.